This T cell receptor (beta chain) is drawn from a study of identical twins. As for this clonotype: Antigen: not known.

This CDR3 contains 13 residues. Germline trimming cut 4 bases from V and 6 bases from J; bases unmatched to any gene: 6. Germline lookup yields CDR1 SQVTM and CDR2 ANQGSEA. Study results and caveats: Insertions were fewer in abundant cord blood beta clonotypes, whereas memory repertoires showed none of this pattern.

TCRdb ran MiXCR on the 5' RACE reads and lists one entry per CDR3 protein. Here the sample spans hundreds of thousands of distinct CDR3 sequences, about 20% being singletons. These same records also appear under a second study, on T cells expressing NK-cell markers. In that study: There were a handful of donors in whom these clonotypes also led the CD3+CD56-NKG2C+ fraction.

The TCR sequence derives from a woman aged 18-29 years in good health. The chain is built from TRBV29-1 and TRBJ2-3; 8 bases align to TRBD2. Sequencing was carried out using PBMCs. Here the CDR3 DNA reads TGCAGCGTTGGGGGGACTAGGATGGATACGCAGTATTTT. It specifies CSVGGTRMDTQYF.